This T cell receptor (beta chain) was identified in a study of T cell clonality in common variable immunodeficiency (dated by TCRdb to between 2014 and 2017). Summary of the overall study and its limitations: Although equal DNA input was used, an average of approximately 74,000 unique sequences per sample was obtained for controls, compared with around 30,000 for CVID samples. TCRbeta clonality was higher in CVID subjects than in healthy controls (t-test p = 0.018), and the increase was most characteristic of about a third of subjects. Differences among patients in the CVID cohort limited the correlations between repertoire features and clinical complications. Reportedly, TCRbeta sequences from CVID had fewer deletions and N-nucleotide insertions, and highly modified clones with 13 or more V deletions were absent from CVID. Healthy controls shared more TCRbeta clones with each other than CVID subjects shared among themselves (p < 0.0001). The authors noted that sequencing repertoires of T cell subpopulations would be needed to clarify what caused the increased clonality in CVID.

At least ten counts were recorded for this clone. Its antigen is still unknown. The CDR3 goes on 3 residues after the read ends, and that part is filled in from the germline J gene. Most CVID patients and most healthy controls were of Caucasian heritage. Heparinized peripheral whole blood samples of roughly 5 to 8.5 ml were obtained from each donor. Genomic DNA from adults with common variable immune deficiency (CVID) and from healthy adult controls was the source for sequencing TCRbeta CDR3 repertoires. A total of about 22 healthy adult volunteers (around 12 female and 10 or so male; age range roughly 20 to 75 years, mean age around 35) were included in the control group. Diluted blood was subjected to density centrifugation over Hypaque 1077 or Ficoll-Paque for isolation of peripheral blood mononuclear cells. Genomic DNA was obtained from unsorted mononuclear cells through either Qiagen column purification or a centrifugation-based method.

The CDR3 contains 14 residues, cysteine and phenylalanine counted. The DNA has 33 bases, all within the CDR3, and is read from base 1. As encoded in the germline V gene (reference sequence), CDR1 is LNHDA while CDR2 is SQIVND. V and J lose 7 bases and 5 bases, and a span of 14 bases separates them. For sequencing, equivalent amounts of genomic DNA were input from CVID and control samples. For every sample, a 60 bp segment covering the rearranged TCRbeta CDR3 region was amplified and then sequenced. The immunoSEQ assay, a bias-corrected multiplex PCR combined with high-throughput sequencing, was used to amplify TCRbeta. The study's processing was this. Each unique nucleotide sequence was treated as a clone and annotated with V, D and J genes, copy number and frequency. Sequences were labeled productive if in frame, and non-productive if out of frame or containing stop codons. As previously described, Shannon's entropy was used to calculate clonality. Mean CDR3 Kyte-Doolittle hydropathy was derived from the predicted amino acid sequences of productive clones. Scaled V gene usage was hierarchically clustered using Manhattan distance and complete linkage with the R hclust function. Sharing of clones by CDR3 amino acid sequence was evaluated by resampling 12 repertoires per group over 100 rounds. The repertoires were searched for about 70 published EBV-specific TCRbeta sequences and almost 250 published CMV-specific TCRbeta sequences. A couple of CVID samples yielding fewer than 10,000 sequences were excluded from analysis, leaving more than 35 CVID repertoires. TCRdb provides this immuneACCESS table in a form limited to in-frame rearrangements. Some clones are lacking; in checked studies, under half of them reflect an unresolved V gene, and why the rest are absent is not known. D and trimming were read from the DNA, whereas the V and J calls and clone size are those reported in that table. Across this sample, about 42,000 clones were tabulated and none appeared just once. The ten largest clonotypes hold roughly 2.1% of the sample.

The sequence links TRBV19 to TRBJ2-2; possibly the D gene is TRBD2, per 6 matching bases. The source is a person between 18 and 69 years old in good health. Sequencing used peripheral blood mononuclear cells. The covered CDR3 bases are TGTGCCAGTACCGGGAGCGGTGGGACCGGGGAG. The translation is CASTGSGGTGE. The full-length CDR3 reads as CASTGSGGTGELFF.